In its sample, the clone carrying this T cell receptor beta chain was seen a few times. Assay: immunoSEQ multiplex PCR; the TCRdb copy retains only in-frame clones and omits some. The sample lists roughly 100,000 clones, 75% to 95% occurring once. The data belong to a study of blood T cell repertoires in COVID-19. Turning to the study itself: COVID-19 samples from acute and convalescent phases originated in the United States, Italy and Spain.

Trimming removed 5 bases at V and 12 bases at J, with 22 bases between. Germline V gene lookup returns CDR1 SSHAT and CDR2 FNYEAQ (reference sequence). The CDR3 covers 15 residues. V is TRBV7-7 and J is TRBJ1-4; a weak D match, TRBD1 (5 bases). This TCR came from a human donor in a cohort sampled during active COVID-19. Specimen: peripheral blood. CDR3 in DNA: TGTGCCAGCAGCCCCATGACAGCTGGGGTTGGTGAACTGTTTTTT. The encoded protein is CASSPMTAGVGELFF.